The T cell receptor (beta chain) under discussion was sequenced for a study of blood T cells in healthy people across ages. The second PCR ran roughly 7 to 12 cycles with a sample-barcoded 5' primer and J-beta primers. TCRdb used MiXCR to reprocess the 5' RACE reads, holding one entry per CDR3 protein. The sample shows around 1,000,000 distinct CDR3 sequences, roughly two fifths of them seen only once. This clonotype was counted only a few times. Trimming cost V 5 bases and J 5 bases, with 16 bases left between them. CDR1 is MGHDK and CDR2 is SYGVNS in the germline V gene. CDR3 size: 15 residues. Per sample, no less than 5.5 micrograms of total RNA were extracted.

Sequencing was carried out using blood. The chain has TRBV25-1 and TRBJ1-5; tentative D call: TRBD1 (6 bases). The clonotype originates from a man between 18 and 35 years old in good health. The CDR3 sequence is CASSPFGGLDQPQHF. The CDR3 DNA reads TGTGCCAGCAGTCCATTTGGGGGGCTGGATCAGCCCCAGCATTTT.